The present entry profiles one TCR beta chain with its context. CDR1 and CDR2 from the germline V gene are KGHSH and LQKENI. The CDR3 covers 14 residues. The germline V and J ends were trimmed by 2 bases and 7 bases, with 14 bases remaining between them. The data originate from a study of long-term antiretroviral therapy in people with HIV. At the survey level, the v3.0 immunoSEQ assay was run. Clones were sequenced by immunoSEQ multiplex PCR, and TCRdb holds only the in-frame ones, with some missing. Here the sample spans roughly 28,000 clones, roughly 80% being singletons. This chain uses TRBV18 with TRBJ1-1, with a tentative D call TRBD1 (5 bases). The TCR comes from a man between 50 and 59 years old with HIV. The sample consisted of unsorted PBMCs, taken 2.9 years after starting antiretroviral therapy. The CDR3 region is CASSPKAGWSEAFF. CDR3 nucleotides: TGTGCCAGCTCACCAAAGGCAGGGTGGAGTGAAGCTTTCTTT.